The T cell receptor beta chain described here comes from a study of cytomegalovirus exposure and HLA in healthy donors. Study-wide results and limits: A list of around 160 TCR beta chains associated with cytomegalovirus was given. Analysis was carried out at a later point, and it linked a missense DCLRE1C variant to TCR beta V- and J-gene trimming.

As for this clone: Antigen specificity is unknown.

Use of 60 Vbeta and 13 Jbeta primers characterized the PCR. Data came from immunoSEQ multiplex PCR; TCRdb stores just in-frame clones and leaves some out. The data hold some 77,000 clones, with over 70% observed a single time. The source material was PBMCs. The receptor's source is a woman aged 40 to 50 in good health and CMV-seronegative.

Written as DNA, the CDR3 is TGTGCCAGCAGCGCAAATCAGGGACATTATGGAAACACCATATATTTT. This sequence encodes CASSANQGHYGNTIYF. J is TRBJ1-3 and V is TRBV5-6; possibly TRBD1 for D (6 bases). Trimming took 4 bases from V and 3 from J, leaving 17 bases between them. This CDR3 region has 16 residues. Germline CDR1 reads SGHDT; CDR2 reads YYEEEE.